One and the same sample provided the 27 T cell receptor beta chains below, sequenced in a study of T-cell memory formation after mild COVID-19. TCRdb processed the 5' RACE reads anew with MiXCR; each CDR3 protein has one entry. Of about 180,000 distinct CDR3 sequences in the sample, approximately 17% are singletons; the top ten hold under 4.5%. What was sequenced was PBMCs or a T cell subset sorted from them (not recorded which). Receptors were obtained from a man aged 18 to 35 who had mild COVID-19 (a few samples of this study predate the infection). Cell type and time point are not known.

V is TRBV30 and J is TRBJ1-1; no definite D call. Germline CDR1 is GTSNPN and CDR2 is SVGIG (reference sequence). The germline V and J ends were trimmed by 2 bases and 1 base, with 8 bases remaining between them. The CDR3 contains 13 residues. CDR3 amino acids: CAWSKGPNTEAFF. CDR3 in DNA: TGTGCCTGGAGTAAAGGGCCGAACACTGAAGCTTTCTTT.

At least ten counts were recorded for this clonotype. This chain uses TRBV20-1 with TRBJ1-5; TRBD1 matches 8 bases. The CDR3 covers 14 residues. V gave up 0 bases and J gave up 8 bases; unmatched junction bases: 6. Germline CDR1 reads DFQATT; CDR2 reads SNEGSKA (reference sequence). CDR3 residues: CSARDNRGGEPQHF. The CDR3 DNA follows: TGCAGTGCTAGAGATAACAGGGGGGGGGAGCCCCAGCATTTT.

V is TRBV9 and J is TRBJ2-1; perhaps TRBD2 as D (6 bases). This CDR3 has 15 residues. V was pared by 0 bases and J by 7 bases, with 14 bases between. The germline V gene encodes CDR1 SGDLS and CDR2 YYNGEE. CDR3 sequence (DNA): TGTGCCAGCAGCGTAGCCGGGACTCCCGGGAATGAGCAGTTCTTC. It yields the protein CASSVAGTPGNEQFF. Using reference TRBV9 and TRBJ2-1 for the parts outside the CDR3, the full variable domain is DSGVTQTPKHLITATGQRVTLRCSPRSGDLSVYWYQQSLDQGLQFLIQYYNGEERAKGNILERFSAQQFPDLHSELNLSSLELGDSALYFCASSVAGTPGNEQFFGPGTRLTVL.

The CDR3, as DNA: TGTGCCAGCAGTTATACGGCAGGGTACACTGAAGCTTTCTTT. It codes for CASSYTAGYTEAFF. The J gene is TRBJ1-1, the V gene TRBV6-2 or TRBV6-3, with D possibly being TRBD1 (5 bases). Germline V lookup: CDR1 MNHEY, CDR2 SVGEGT. The V end was cut by 3 bases, the J end by 3 bases, with 11 bases between. The CDR3 spans 14 residues.

This clonotype was counted between two and nine times. The CDR3 spells CASSPGTSGYYNEQFF. The CDR3 DNA reads as TGTGCCAGCAGCCCGGGGACTAGCGGATACTACAATGAGCAGTTCTTC. The chain joins TRBV7-9 to TRBJ2-1, with 11 positions matching TRBD2. Trimming took 5 bases from V and 3 from J; bases not matched to a gene: 6. CDR1 is SEHNR, CDR2 FQNEAQ, per germline (reference sequence). The CDR3 length is 16 residues.

This clonotype occurred a few times. The V gene is TRBV5-1, the J gene TRBJ2-5; D is possibly TRBD2 (5 bases). This CDR3 is 15 amino acids long. Germline lookup yields CDR1 SGHRS and CDR2 YFSETQ. V shed 5 bases and J shed 5 bases, with 19 bases lying between them. CDR3 amino acids: CASSRQERAQETQYF. CDR3 sequence (DNA): TGCGCCAGCAGTCGCCAGGAGAGGGCACAGGAGACCCAGTACTTC.

The chain employs TRBV20-1 and TRBJ2-5; 12 bases map to TRBD2. Per germline, CDR1 DFQATT and CDR2 SNEGSKA (reference sequence). V lost 6 bases, J lost 1 base, and 3 bases stayed unmatched. This CDR3 comprises 14 residues. The CDR3 sequence: CSAGLAGLQETQYF. CDR3 nucleotides: TGCAGTGCAGGACTAGCGGGGCTCCAAGAGACCCAGTACTTC.

Only a few counts were recorded for this clonotype. The chain recombines TRBV4-1 with TRBJ2-2; no definite D call. Trimming took off 10 bases at V and 7 bases at J, with 13 bases between the two ends. The CDR3 contains 12 residues. In germline, CDR1 is MGHRA, CDR2 YSYEKL. The CDR3 here is CAIGNKGGELFF. CDR3 coding DNA: TGCGCCATCGGCAATAAGGGCGGGGAGCTGTTTTTT.

V is TRBV12-3 or TRBV12-4 and J is TRBJ2-2, with a possible D match to TRBD1 (5 bases). CDR3 length: 16 amino acids. Trimming cost V 6 bases and J 3 bases, with 17 bases left between them. The CDR3 loop is CASSRRGINHTGELFF. The CDR3 nucleotides are TGTGCCAGCAGCCGAAGGGGAATTAATCACACCGGGGAGCTGTTTTTT.

This clonotype turned up a few times. This chain links TRBV6-5 with TRBJ2-4, with 7 bases identical to TRBD1. The CDR3 extends over 15 amino acids. Germline V gene sequence: CDR1 MNHEY, CDR2 SVGAGI. The junction had 9 bases not matched to a gene; V was cut back by 4 bases and J by 6 bases. CDR3 amino acids: CASSSLGGPGNIQYF. The CDR3 nucleotides are TGTGCCAGCAGTTCCCTAGGGGGCCCCGGAAACATTCAGTACTTC.

This clonotype was seen a handful of times. V usage is TRBV3-1 and J usage is TRBJ1-2, with D possibly being TRBD1 (5 bases). The CDR3 loop spans 12 amino acids. Germline CDR1 is LGHDT and CDR2 is YNNKEL (reference sequence). The V end lost 3 bases, the J end lost 5 bases, and 7 bases lay between the germline ends. CDR3 sequence reads: CASSQGVYGYTF. The CDR3 DNA sequence: TGTGCCAGCAGCCAGGGGGTATATGGCTACACCTTC.

V and J are TRBV7-2 and TRBJ2-3, with 7 nucleotides matching TRBD2. CDR1 is SGHTA and CDR2 is FQGNSA in the germline V gene. Unmatched junction bases numbered 8, after V lost 1 base and J lost 4 bases. This CDR3 comprises 16 residues. CDR3 in DNA: TGTGCCAGCAGCTTAGGGGGGGGACGGTCGGCAGATACGCAGTATTTT. Protein: CASSLGGGRSADTQYF. The full variable domain, rest sourced from reference TRBV7-2 and TRBJ2-3, is GAGVSQSPSNKVTEKGKDVELRCDPISGHTALYWYRQSLGQGLEFLIYFQGNSAPDKSGLPSDRFSAERTGGSVSTLTIQRTQQEDSAVYLCASSLGGGRSADTQYFGPGTRLTVL.

In its sample, this clonotype was seen a few times. The V and J genes are TRBV7-2 and TRBJ1-5; D gene unclear. The germline gives CDR1 SGHTA, CDR2 FQGNSA. Trimming removed 1 base from V and 0 bases from J, with 7 bases in between. CDR3 length: 15 residues. The CDR3 is CASSLGAYSNQPQHF. Here the CDR3 DNA reads TGTGCCAGCAGCTTAGGGGCCTATAGCAATCAGCCCCAGCATTTT.

This chain links TRBV7-2 with TRBJ2-5; 7 bases are shared with TRBD2. V lost 5 bases to trimming and J lost 2 bases; unmatched junction nucleotides: 5. There are 14 residues in the CDR3. The germline gives CDR1 SGHTA, CDR2 FQGNSA. The CDR3 DNA reads as TGTGCCAGCAGCCCCCGGACTAGTCAAGAGACCCAGTACTTC. It translates to CASSPRTSQETQYF.

The chain has TRBV10-3 and TRBJ2-5, with no clear D. The V and J ends lost 4 bases and 5 bases respectively, with 11 bases between them. CDR3 length: 13 residues. Looked up from germline, CDR1 is ENHRY and CDR2 is SYGVKD. CDR3 protein: CAISGAVRETQYF. The CDR3, as DNA: TGTGCCATCAGTGGGGCGGTGAGGGAGACCCAGTACTTC.

Points on this clonotype: A junction end diverges from the germline sequence, so it may reflect a read error. The chain combines TRBV7-7 with TRBJ2-2, with TRBD2 matching 11 bases. Germline V gives CDR1 SSHAT, CDR2 FNYEAQ (reference sequence). This CDR3 is 17 amino acids long. The CDR3 DNA follows: TGTGCTAGCAGCTCCACCAGAAGACTAGCGGGGACCGGGGAGCTGTTTTTT. Protein: CASSSTRRLAGTGELFF.

This clonotype was observed a few times. This chain links TRBV7-2 with TRBJ2-3; D might be TRBD1 or TRBD2, each matching 5 bases. The germline V gene has CDR1 SGHTA and CDR2 FQGNSA. Trimming left V 5 bases short and J 4 bases short, with 16 bases between. The CDR3 totals 15 residues. The CDR3 loop is CASSEMGTIPDTQYF. CDR3 DNA sequence: TGTGCCAGCAGCGAAATGGGGACCATTCCAGATACGCAGTATTTT. Looking up the rest from reference TRBV7-2 and TRBJ2-3 gives the full variable domain: GAGVSQSPSNKVTEKGKDVELRCDPISGHTALYWYRQSLGQGLEFLIYFQGNSAPDKSGLPSDRFSAERTGGSVSTLTIQRTQQEDSAVYLCASSEMGTIPDTQYFGPGTRLTVL.

There are a few counts of this clonotype. Germline is not matched at one junction end, which may reflect a read error. This sequence joins TRBV7-9 and TRBJ1-1; perhaps TRBD1 as D (5 bases). This CDR3 has 12 residues. CDR1 is SEHNR, CDR2 FQNEAQ, per germline (reference sequence). The CDR3 here is CASSLALREGLF. Written as DNA, the CDR3 is TGTGCCAGCAGCTTAGCGTTGCGTGAGGGGCTCTTT.

The rearrangement links TRBV12-5 to TRBJ2-5, with a possible D match to TRBD2 (5 bases). Germline V gene lookup returns CDR1 LGHNT and CDR2 FRNRAP. This CDR3 is 14 amino acids long. V was trimmed by 2 bases and J by 5 bases, leaving 12 bases between them. The CDR3 loop is CASGLSPPGETQYF. DNA of the CDR3: TGTGCTAGTGGTTTGTCCCCCCCGGGGGAGACCCAGTACTTC.

The CDR3 here is CASRLEGFTGELFF. DNA for the CDR3: TGCGCCAGCAGGCTGGAGGGCTTCACCGGGGAGCTGTTTTTT. The rearrangement links TRBV5-1 to TRBJ2-2, with TRBD2 as a possible D gene (6 bases). Germline lookup yields CDR1 SGHRS and CDR2 YFSETQ. The CDR3 totals 14 residues. V lost 5 bases to trimming and J lost 4 bases, with 12 bases between them.

The chain has TRBV28 and TRBJ1-1, with 7 nucleotides matching TRBD1. The CDR3 has 14 residues. V shed 6 bases, J shed 3 bases, and the junction held 7 bases outside the gene matches. The germline V gene has CDR1 MDHEN and CDR2 SYDVKM. In DNA, the CDR3 is TGTGCCAGCAGCTCTGACAGGGTGGACACTGAAGCTTTCTTT. It yields the protein CASSSDRVDTEAFF.

This clonotype was observed a few times. The J gene is TRBJ1-2, the V gene TRBV7-9; D is uncertain. Trimming left V 5 bases short and J 2 bases short, with 6 bases between. The CDR3 sequence is 12 residues long. Germline V gives CDR1 SEHNR, CDR2 FQNEAQ (reference sequence). The CDR3 DNA sequence: TGTGCCAGCAGCGGAAAGAACTATGGCTACACCTTC. It specifies CASSGKNYGYTF.

This chain uses TRBV29-1 with TRBJ2-1; no firm D call. This CDR3 is built from 10 residues. Trimming stripped 6 bases from V and 12 bases from J, with 12 bases between. Germline V gene data show CDR1 as SQVTM and CDR2 as ANQGSEA. CDR3 sequence (DNA): TGCAGCGTCCACGAACTTGGGCAGTTCTTC. Translating gives CSVHELGQFF.

This clonotype was counted only a few times. The V gene is TRBV29-1, the J gene TRBJ1-2; the D gene is possibly TRBD1 (6 bases). The germline gives CDR1 SQVTM, CDR2 ANQGSEA. Trimming removed 4 bases at V and 4 bases at J, with 10 bases between. The CDR3 is made up of 12 amino acids. The CDR3 here is CSVVKGGYGYTF. As DNA, the CDR3 is TGCAGCGTTGTAAAGGGGGGCTATGGCTACACCTTC.

The V and J genes are TRBV20-1 and TRBJ2-3; no firm D call. With 1 base removed from V and 2 bases from J, the gap between germline ends came to 4 bases. Germline CDR1 is DFQATT and CDR2 is SNEGSKA (reference sequence). CDR3 size: 12 residues. CDR3: CSARVYTDTQYF. The DNA of the CDR3 is TGCAGTGCTAGAGTGTACACAGATACGCAGTATTTT.

The chain links TRBV6-6 to TRBJ1-1, with a possible D match to TRBD1 (6 bases). CDR3 length equals 16 residues. Trimming took off 2 bases at V and 3 bases at J, with 16 bases between the two ends. CDR1 is MNHNY, CDR2 SVGAGI, per germline (reference sequence). CDR3 residues: CASSYSRGRGHTEAFF. CDR3 nucleotide sequence: TGTGCCAGCAGTTACAGTAGGGGCCGGGGGCACACTGAAGCTTTCTTT.

This clonotype was recorded a few times. The rearrangement joins TRBV21-1 to TRBJ2-5. TRBV21-1 is termed a pseudogene. The CDR3 contains 14 residues. Written as DNA, the CDR3 is TGTGCCAGCAGCAAGGGTCCACAGAGAGAGACCCAGTACTTC. It specifies CASSKGPQRETQYF.